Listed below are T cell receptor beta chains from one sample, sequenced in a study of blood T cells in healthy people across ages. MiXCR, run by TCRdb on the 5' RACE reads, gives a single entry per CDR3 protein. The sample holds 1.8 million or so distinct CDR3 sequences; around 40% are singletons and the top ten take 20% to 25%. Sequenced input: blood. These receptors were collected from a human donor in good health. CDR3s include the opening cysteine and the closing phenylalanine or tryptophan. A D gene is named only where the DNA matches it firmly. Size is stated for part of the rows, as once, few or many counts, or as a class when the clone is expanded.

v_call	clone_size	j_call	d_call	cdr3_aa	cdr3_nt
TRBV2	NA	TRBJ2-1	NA	CASGDGTYNEQFF	TGTGCCAGCGGCGACGGGACGTATAATGAGCAGTTCTTC
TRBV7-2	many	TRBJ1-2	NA	CASSLGRANYGYTF	TGTGCCAGCAGCTTAGGCAGAGCTAACTATGGCTACACCTTC
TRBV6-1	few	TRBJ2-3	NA	CATSRSQQNLFRTDTQYF	TGTGCCACCTCGCGTTCACAACAGAACCTATTTCGCACAGATACGCAGTATTTT
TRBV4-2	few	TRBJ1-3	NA	CASTPPRGNTIYF	TGTGCCAGCACCCCACCCCGTGGAAACACCATATATTTT
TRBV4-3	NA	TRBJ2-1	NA	CASSQLEGGIYNEQFF	TGCGCCAGCAGCCAATTGGAGGGGGGGATTTACAATGAGCAGTTCTTC
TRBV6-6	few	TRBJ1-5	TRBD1	CASSLTTGANQPQHF	TGTGCCAGCAGTCTGACCACAGGGGCCAATCAGCCCCAGCATTTT
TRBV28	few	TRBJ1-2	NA	CASSWTAIYGYTF	TGTGCCAGCAGTTGGACAGCAATTTATGGCTACACCTTC
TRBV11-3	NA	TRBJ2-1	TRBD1	CASSLRPGQGNNEQFF	TGTGCCAGCAGCCTTCGACCGGGACAGGGAAACAATGAGCAGTTCTTC
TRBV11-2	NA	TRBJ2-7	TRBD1	CASSFIRGRQGAYEQYF	TGTGCCAGCAGCTTTATAAGAGGGCGACAGGGGGCCTACGAGCAGTACTTC
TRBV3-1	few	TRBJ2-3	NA	CASSQERKDTQYF	TGTGCCAGCAGCCAAGAGAGGAAAGATACGCAGTATTTT
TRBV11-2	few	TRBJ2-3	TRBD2	CASSSISNATSGVRGTQYF	TGTGCCAGCAGCTCTATCTCAAACGCCACTAGCGGGGTTAGGGGTACGCAGTATTTT
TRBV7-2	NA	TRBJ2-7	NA	CASSRQMPSYEQYF	TGTGCCAGCAGCCGACAGATGCCCTCCTACGAGCAGTACTTC
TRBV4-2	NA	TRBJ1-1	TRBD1	CASSQGDRGTTEAFF	TGTGCCAGCAGCCAAGGGGACAGGGGAACGACTGAAGCTTTCTTT
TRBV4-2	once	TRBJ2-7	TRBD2	CASSPGRQGGEQYF	TGTGCCAGCAGCCCCGGGAGGCAGGGAGGCGAGCAGTACTTC
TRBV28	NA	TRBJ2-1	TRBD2	CASSRLMRGGPHNEQFF	TGTGCCAGCAGTCGGTTGATGCGGGGGGGGCCCCACAATGAGCAGTTCTTC
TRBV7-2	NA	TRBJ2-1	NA	CASSLAGNLGNEQFF	TGTGCCAGCAGCCTAGCAGGGAATTTAGGTAATGAGCAGTTCTTC
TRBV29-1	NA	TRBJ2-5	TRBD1	CSGGRGRETQYF	TGCAGCGGGGGAAGGGGGCGGGAGACCCAGTACTTC
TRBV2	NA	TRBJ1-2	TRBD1	CASRTGDSGYGYTF	TGTGCCAGCAGAACCGGGGACAGTGGCTATGGCTACACCTTC
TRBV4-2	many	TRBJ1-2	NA	CASSQARGRGYGYTF	TGTGCCAGCAGCCAAGCTCGGGGACGTGGCTATGGCTACACCTTC
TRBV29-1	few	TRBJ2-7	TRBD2	CSVEMTSGAYEQYF	TGCAGCGTTGAGATGACTAGCGGGGCCTACGAGCAGTACTTC
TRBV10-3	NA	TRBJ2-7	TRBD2	CATGGIGFYEQYF	TGTGCCACCGGGGGGATAGGATTCTACGAGCAGTACTTC
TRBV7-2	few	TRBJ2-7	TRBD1	CASSRDRVQLYEQYF	TGTGCCAGCAGCCGCGACAGGGTACAACTCTACGAGCAGTACTTC
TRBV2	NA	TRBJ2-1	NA	CASGDGHYNEQFF	TGTGCCAGCGGGGACGGACACTACAATGAGCAGTTCTTC
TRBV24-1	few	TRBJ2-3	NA	CATSDWCDQVDGGTQYF	TGTGCCACCAGTGATTGGTGCGACCAAGTCGATGGGGGTACGCAGTATTTT
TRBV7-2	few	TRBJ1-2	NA	CASSSNVYYGYTF	TGTGCCAGCAGCTCAAACGTTTACTATGGCTACACCTTC
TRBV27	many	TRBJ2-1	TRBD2	CARLLSGGLYNEQFF	TGTGCCAGACTTCTTAGCGGGGGGCTCTACAATGAGCAGTTCTTC
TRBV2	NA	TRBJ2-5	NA	CASSEDGAGETQYF	TGTGCCAGCAGTGAAGATGGGGCCGGGGAGACCCAGTACTTC
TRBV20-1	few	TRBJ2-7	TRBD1	CSASGQGPTYEQYF	TGCAGTGCGTCGGGACAGGGGCCGACCTACGAGCAGTACTTC
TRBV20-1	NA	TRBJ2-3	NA	CSARDSRVITDTQYF	TGCAGTGCTAGAGATTCGCGGGTCATCACAGATACGCAGTATTTT
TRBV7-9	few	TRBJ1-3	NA	CASSSLLQTGSAGNTIYF	TGTGCCAGCAGCTCACTACTACAAACAGGGTCCGCTGGAAACACCATATATTTT
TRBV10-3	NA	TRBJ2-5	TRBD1	CAISDGTGDGTQYF	TGTGCCATCAGTGACGGGACAGGGGATGGGACCCAGTACTTC
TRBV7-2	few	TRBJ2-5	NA	CASSPQSDRGEGRYF	TGTGCCAGCAGCCCCCAATCGGACAGAGGCGAGGGTCGGTACTTC
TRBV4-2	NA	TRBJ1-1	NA	CASTHGVNTEAFF	TGTGCCAGCACCCACGGCGTGAACACTGAAGCTTTCTTT
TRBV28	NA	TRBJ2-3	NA	CASSLSGDNTQYF	TGTGCCAGCAGTTTATCCGGAGATAATACGCAGTATTTT
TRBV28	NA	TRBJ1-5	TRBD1	CASFLDRGGNQPQHF	TGTGCCAGTTTCTTGGACAGGGGAGGCAATCAGCCCCAGCATTTT
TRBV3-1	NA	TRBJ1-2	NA	CASSYLDRPLYGYTF	TGTGCCAGCAGCTACCTCGACAGGCCGCTCTATGGCTACACCTTC
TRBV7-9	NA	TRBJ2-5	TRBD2	CASYRTSGQETQYF	TGTGCCAGTTACCGGACTAGCGGCCAAGAGACCCAGTACTTC
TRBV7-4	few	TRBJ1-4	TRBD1	CASSLTDRDRGYEKLFF	TGTGCCAGCAGCCTTACAGACCGAGACAGGGGGTATGAAAAACTGTTTTTT
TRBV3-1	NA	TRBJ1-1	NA	CACSQVGSPTEAFF	TGTGCCTGCAGCCAAGTTGGGAGCCCGACTGAAGCTTTCTTT
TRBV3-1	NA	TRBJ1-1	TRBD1	CASSANDRGHTEAFF	TGTGCCAGCAGCGCAAACGACAGGGGTCACACTGAAGCTTTCTTT
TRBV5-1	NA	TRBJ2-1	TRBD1	CVSSAGTGVNEQFF	TGCGTCAGCAGCGCCGGGACAGGGGTCAATGAGCAGTTCTTC
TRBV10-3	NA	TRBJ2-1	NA	CAIREQGGRNEQFF	TGTGCCATCAGGGAACAGGGAGGACGAAATGAGCAGTTCTTC
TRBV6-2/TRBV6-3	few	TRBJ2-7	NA	CASSQRTDGSYEQYF	TGTGCCAGCAGCCAGAGGACGGATGGATCCTACGAGCAGTACTTC
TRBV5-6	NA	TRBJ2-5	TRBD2	CASSRRLAGSPGKTQYF	TGTGCCAGCAGTCGTCGACTAGCGGGGTCACCGGGAAAGACCCAGTACTTC
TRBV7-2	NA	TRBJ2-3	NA	CASSSVAVYTDTQYF	TGTGCCAGCAGCTCAGTCGCGGTCTACACAGATACGCAGTATTTT
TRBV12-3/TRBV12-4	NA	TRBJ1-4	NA	CASSLQGLVEKLFF	TGTGCCAGCAGTTTACAAGGGTTGGTTGAAAAACTGTTTTTT
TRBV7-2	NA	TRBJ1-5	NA	CASSLDTGMQPQHF	TGTGCCAGCAGCTTGGACACAGGAATGCAGCCCCAGCATTTT
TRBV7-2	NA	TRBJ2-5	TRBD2	CASSRASGGPQETQYF	TGTGCCAGCAGCCGCGCTAGCGGGGGCCCCCAAGAGACCCAGTACTTC
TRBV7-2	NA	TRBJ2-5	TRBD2	CASSLGSSGGQETQYF	TGTGCCAGCAGCTTAGGGTCTAGCGGGGGGCAAGAGACCCAGTACTTC